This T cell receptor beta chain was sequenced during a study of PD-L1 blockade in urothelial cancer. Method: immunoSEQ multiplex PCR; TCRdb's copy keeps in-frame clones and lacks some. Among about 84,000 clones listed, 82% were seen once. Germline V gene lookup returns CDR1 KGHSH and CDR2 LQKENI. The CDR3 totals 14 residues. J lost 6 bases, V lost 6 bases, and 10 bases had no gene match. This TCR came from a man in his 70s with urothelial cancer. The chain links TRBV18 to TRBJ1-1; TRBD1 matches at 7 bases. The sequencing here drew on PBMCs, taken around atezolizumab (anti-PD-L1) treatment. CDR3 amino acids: CASSPSEGAAEAFF. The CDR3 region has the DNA TGTGCCAGCTCCCCATCGGAGGGGGCGGCTGAAGCTTTCTTT.